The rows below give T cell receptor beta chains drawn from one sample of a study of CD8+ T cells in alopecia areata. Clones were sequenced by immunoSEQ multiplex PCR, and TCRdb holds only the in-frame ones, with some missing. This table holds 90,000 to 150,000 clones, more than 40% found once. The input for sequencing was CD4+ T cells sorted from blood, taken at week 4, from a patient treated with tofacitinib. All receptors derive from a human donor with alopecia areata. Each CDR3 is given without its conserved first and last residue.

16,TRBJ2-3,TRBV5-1,ASRAGLAGAVAGDTQY
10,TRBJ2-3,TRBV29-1,SVEDTTDTQY
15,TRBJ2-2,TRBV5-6,ASSLFWERTNTGELF
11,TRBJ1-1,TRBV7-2,ASSVRLNTEAF
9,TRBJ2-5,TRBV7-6,ASSFKETQY
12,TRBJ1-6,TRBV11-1,ASSPDNYNSPLH
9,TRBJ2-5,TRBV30,ASSGQETQY
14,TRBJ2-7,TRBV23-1,ASSLWASGSSYEQY
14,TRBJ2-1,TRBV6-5,ASSYVTTGIRDEQF
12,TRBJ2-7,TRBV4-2,ASSQAAGANEQY
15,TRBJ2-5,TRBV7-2,ASSLGTSGWWGETQY
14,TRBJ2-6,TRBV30,AWSFQTGPGANVLT
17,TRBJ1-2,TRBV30,AWRASGTGTFRSFYGYT
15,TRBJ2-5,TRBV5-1,ASSSAGTSGNQETQY